This TCR beta chain was sequenced during a study of CD8 T cells in Susac syndrome. RNA amounts of about 0.5 to 1 ug underwent reverse transcription with random hexamers. TCRdb used MiXCR to reprocess the immunoSEQ multiplex PCR reads, holding one entry per CDR3 protein. This table has around 280,000 distinct CDR3 sequences, around 83% appearing once. This CDR3 is built from 14 residues. The V end lost 4 bases, the J end lost 4 bases, and 14 bases lay between the germline ends. Germline lookup yields CDR1 SQVTM and CDR2 ANQGSEA. The sequenced sample was CD8+ T cells from PBMCs. This rearrangement joins TRBV29-1 to TRBJ1-3; no clear D. The TCR originated in a human donor with multiple sclerosis. In DNA, the CDR3 is TGCAGCGTTGCCCGTTCGGGGTCGGGAAACACCATATATTTT. It specifies CSVARSGSGNTIYF. Drawing the rest from reference TRBV29-1 and TRBJ1-3, the complete variable domain is SAVISQKPSRDICQRGTSLTIQCQVDSQVTMMFWYRQQPGQSLTLIATANQGSEATYESGFVIDKFPISRPNLTFSTLTVSNMSPEDSSIYLCSVARSGSGNTIYFGEGSWLTVV.